The rows below give T cell receptor beta chains drawn from one sample of a study of glioma-infiltrating T cells after dendritic cell vaccination. Libraries were prepared by immunoSEQ multiplex PCR; TCRdb keeps only in-frame clonotypes and omits some of them. Altogether about 58,000 clones are present, about 83% being singletons, with the ten largest covering just under 9%. This specimen consisted of blood, obtained after dendritic cell vaccination. The source of these receptors is a human donor with glioblastoma. Both conserved end residues are part of each CDR3. The D gene is left open where the match is weak. Where a row states a size, it is once, few, many or the class of an expanded clone; other rows omit it.

>TRBV19|TRBD1|-|TRBJ1-6
TGTGCCAGTAGTATACGGCACAACAGGGGGCTAAGCTCACCCCTCCACTTT
CASSIRHNRGLSSPLHF
>TRBV27|-|-|TRBJ2-3
TGTGCCAGCAGTTTCGGGACTTACTCGGATACGCAGTATTTT
CASSFGTYSDTQYF
>TRBV29-1|TRBD1|-|TRBJ2-5
TGCAGCGTTGAAGGGGACAGGGGGTTAGAGACCCAGTACTTC
CSVEGDRGLETQYF
>TRBV2|-|-|TRBJ2-7
TGTGCCAGCAGACAGGGTACCTACGAGCAGTACTTC
CASRQGTYEQYF
>TRBV25-1|TRBD1|-|TRBJ1-1
TGTGCCAGCAGCTTGGAGGGGGCCCGGAACACTGAAGCTTTCTTT
CASSLEGARNTEAFF
>TRBV11-3|TRBD1|-|TRBJ2-6
TGTGCCAGCAGCACCGGGACAGGGACTGGGGCCAACGTCCTGACTTTC
CASSTGTGTGANVLTF
>TRBV29-1|-|-|TRBJ2-5
TGCAGCGTTGATTCGACTTCCCGCGCGGAGACCCAGTACTTC
CSVDSTSRAETQYF
>TRBV2|-|-|TRBJ2-2
TGTGCCAGCAGTCCAGGGACCGGGGAGCTGTTTTTT
CASSPGTGELFF
>TRBV7-8|TRBD1|-|TRBJ2-5
TGTGCCAGCAGCCCCCGACAGGGGCCCATCCAAGAGACCCAGTACTTC
CASSPRQGPIQETQYF
>TRBV5-4|TRBD1|-|TRBJ2-1
TGTGCCAGCAGCCTGGTTGGCAGGGGGAATCGCAATGAGCAGTTCTTC
CASSLVGRGNRNEQFF
>TRBV18|-|-|TRBJ1-4
TGTGCCAGCTCACCACTGAGTGGGGCGGATGAAAAACTGTTTTTT
CASSPLSGADEKLFF
>TRBV5-8|TRBD2|-|TRBJ2-5
TGTGCCAGCAGCCCCCTACGGACTAGCGGGGGGGCAGGGGAGACCCAGTACTTC
CASSPLRTSGGAGETQYF
>TRBV6-1|-|-|TRBJ1-5
TGTGCCAGCAGTGCCTCCATGGGGCTCAATCAGCCCCAGCATTTT
CASSASMGLNQPQHF
>TRBV5-1|-|few|TRBJ1-1
TGCGCCAGCAGCGCTCTGGCAGGCAACACTGAAGCTTTCTTT
CASSALAGNTEAFF
>TRBV30|TRBD1|-|TRBJ1-1
TGTGCCTGTCGTCAACAGGGGGCGCGGGGTGAAGCTTTCTTT
CACRQQGARGEAFF
>TRBV5-6|-|-|TRBJ2-2
TGTGCCAGCAGCTCTGTGCGGAGGGAGCTGAACACCGGGGAGCTGTTTTTT
CASSSVRRELNTGELFF
>TRBV30|TRBD1|once|TRBJ1-2
TGTGCCTGGAGTGTCTACGGACAGGGGGCCTTGCCCTATGGCTACACCTTC
CAWSVYGQGALPYGYTF
>TRBV9|TRBD2|-|TRBJ2-3
TGTGCCAGCCGCCGCTCCGGGGGGTTGGGCACAGATACGCAGTATTTT
CASRRSGGLGTDTQYF
>TRBV25-1|-|-|TRBJ1-1
TGTGCCAGCAGTGATTTCCTAAATAATCCAGCTTTCTTT
CASSDFLNNPAFF
>TRBV5-1|TRBD1|-|TRBJ1-1
TGCGCCAGCAGCTTGCCTCGGACAGGGGGCAACACTGAAGCTTTCTTT
CASSLPRTGGNTEAFF
>TRBV15|-|-|TRBJ1-5
TGTGCCACCAGCAGGCTGGGGCAGAACAATCAGCCCCAGCATTTT
CATSRLGQNNQPQHF
>TRBV7-3|-|-|TRBJ1-2
TGTGCCAGCCGAGGGCAGGGAGGTGGCTACACCTTC
CASRGQGGGYTF
>TRBV6-5|-|once|TRBJ2-7
TGTGCCAGCAGTTACTCACGAGGGAACGAGCAGTACTTC
CASSYSRGNEQYF
>TRBV27|TRBD1|-|TRBJ1-1
TGTGCCAGCAGTTCTCCGGACAGGGGAGCTGAAGCTTTCTTT
CASSSPDRGAEAFF
>TRBV2|-|-|TRBJ2-5
TGTGCCAGCAGTGGGGAGAGGCAGACCCAGTACTTC
CASSGERQTQYF
>TRBV5-1|TRBD1|-|TRBJ2-7
TGCGCCAGCAGCTTGGAACAGGGGGACTACGAGCAGTACTTC
CASSLEQGDYEQYF
>TRBV4-1|TRBD1|-|TRBJ1-1
TGCGCAACTACAGGGGGGGGCACTGAAGCTTTCTTT
CATTGGGTEAFF
>TRBV7-8|TRBD2|-|TRBJ2-3
TGTGCCAGCAGCTTACCGCGGGGGGCCACCACAGATACGCAGTATTTT
CASSLPRGATTDTQYF
>TRBV11-1|-|-|TRBJ2-7
TGTGCCAGCAGCTTAACTGCCACCTACGAGCAGTACTTC
CASSLTATYEQYF
>TRBV13|-|-|TRBJ2-1
TGTGCCAGCAGCTCAGCGGAGATCTACAATGAGCAGTTCTTC
CASSSAEIYNEQFF
>TRBV4-1|-|-|TRBJ1-2
TGCGCCAGCAGCCAAGATAGGGGCGACATGGTAAACAACTATGGCTACACCTTC
CASSQDRGDMVNNYGYTF
>TRBV7-9|-|once|TRBJ2-5
TGTGCCATCACCGGGGGAGAGCAAGAGACCCAGTACTTC
CAITGGEQETQYF
>TRBV5-4|-|-|TRBJ1-5
TGTGCCAGCAGCTTTAATGCGGATCAGCCCCAGCATTTT
CASSFNADQPQHF
>TRBV7-6|-|-|TRBJ2-5
TGTGCCAGCAGCCGCCCTCAGGAGACCCAGTACTTC
CASSRPQETQYF
>TRBV12-5|TRBD2|-|TRBJ2-3
TGTGCTAGTGCGGGGGGGGGCGGCACAGATACGCAGTATTTT
CASAGGGGTDTQYF
>TRBV29-1|TRBD1|-|TRBJ1-2
TGCAGCGTCCGGGGACAGGAAGGCCGGGGCTATGGCTACACCTTC
CSVRGQEGRGYGYTF
>TRBV9|-|-|TRBJ1-4
TGTGCCAGCAGCGGCGGGTCAACTAATGAAAAACTGTTTTTT
CASSGGSTNEKLFF
>TRBV7-6|-|-|TRBJ2-7
TGTGCCAGCAGCTTAACTAGCTCCTACGAGCAGTACTTC
CASSLTSSYEQYF
>TRBV2|TRBD1|-|TRBJ1-2
TGTGCCAGCTCAACAGGGGGTGTGTATGGCTACACCTTC
CASSTGGVYGYTF
>TRBV29-1|TRBD1|-|TRBJ1-2
TGCAGCGTTGGGAACAGGGGCCTATCTATGGTTAGGGATGGCTACACCTTC
CSVGNRGLSMVRDGYTF
>TRBV27|TRBD1|-|TRBJ2-5
TGTGCCAGCAGTTTAGGGGACAGGGGAGGGTGGGAGACCCAGTACTTC
CASSLGDRGGWETQYF
>TRBV5-6|-|-|TRBJ2-3
TGTGCCAGCAGCTTAGTAGCGGAAGCAGATACGCAGTATTTT
CASSLVAEADTQYF
>TRBV5-5|-|-|TRBJ1-5
TGTGCCAGCAGCCTGACTACTAAGGCTGGGCAGCCCCAGCATTTT
CASSLTTKAGQPQHF
>TRBV5-4|-|-|TRBJ1-1
TGTGCCAGCAGCTTAGGTCGGACAGTCATGAACACTGAAGCTTTCTTT
CASSLGRTVMNTEAFF
>TRBV7-3|-|-|TRBJ1-2
TGTGCCAGCAGCTTAACCCCCACCGGGACACCCGATGGCTACACCTTC
CASSLTPTGTPDGYTF
>TRBV5-1|-|-|TRBJ2-2
TGCGCCAGCAGCTTGGCTCCAGGGTCCGGCACCGGGGAGCTGTTTTTT
CASSLAPGSGTGELFF
>TRBV9|-|-|TRBJ2-5
TGTGCCAGCAGCGCGACCGCGGGGAGGGAGACCCAGTACTTC
CASSATAGRETQYF
>TRBV5-6|-|-|TRBJ2-5
TGTGCCAGCAGCGGAACCGGGACACAGGAGACCCAGTACTTC
CASSGTGTQETQYF
>TRBV5-6|TRBD1|once|TRBJ2-3
TGCGCCAGCAGCTTGGCCCAGGGGGCGCTTACAGATACGCAGTATTTT
CASSLAQGALTDTQYF
>TRBV4-1|TRBD1|-|TRBJ1-4
TGCGCCAGCAGCCAACCCAAGATTAGTGACAGGGCGGCTGAAAAACTGTTTTTT
CASSQPKISDRAAEKLFF
>TRBV6-1|-|-|TRBJ1-4
TGTGCCAGCAGTGGAGGATTCGCAACTAATGAAAAACTGTTTTTT
CASSGGFATNEKLFF
>TRBV6-1|TRBD1|-|TRBJ1-6
TGTGCCAGCAGTGTCCATTGGGTGACAGGGCTATCACCCCTCCACTTT
CASSVHWVTGLSPLHF
>TRBV7-2|TRBD1|-|TRBJ2-4
TGTGCCAGCAGCCCATGGACAGGGCTCAGCAAAAACATTCAGTACTTC
CASSPWTGLSKNIQYF
>TRBV9|-|-|TRBJ1-1
TGTGCCAGCAGCCCCCGGGTCAACCAGAACACTGAAGCTTTCTTT
CASSPRVNQNTEAFF
>TRBV18|-|once|TRBJ2-5
TGTGCCAGCTCACGCTCCCTAGGGGGAGAGACTCAGTACTTC
CASSRSLGGETQYF
>TRBV5-8|-|-|TRBJ2-3
TGTGCCAGCAGCCCCCGGACAGATACAGATACGCAGTATTTT
CASSPRTDTDTQYF
>TRBV4-3|TRBD1|-|TRBJ1-5
TGCGCCAGCAGCCAAGGGACAGGGGGCAATCAGCCCCAGCATTTT
CASSQGTGGNQPQHF
>TRBV7-3|-|few|TRBJ2-7
TGTGCCAGCAGCTTAACATTCGGGTTCAACGAGCAGTACTTC
CASSLTFGFNEQYF
>TRBV2|-|-|TRBJ1-6
TGTGCCAGCCAAAGGACAGAGAGTAATTCACCCCTCCACTTT
CASQRTESNSPLHF
>TRBV4-3|-|-|TRBJ1-4
TGCGCCAGCAGCCAAGTTTATCTTGCTAGCAGGGGTGAAAAACTGTTTTTT
CASSQVYLASRGEKLFF